The T cell receptor (beta chain) described here comes from a study of shared clonotypes between healthy human individuals. Naive CD8 cells were CD45RO-negative, positively selected for CCR7, excluding terminally differentiated effector memory CD45RA+ cells. A remark on this clone: The identical CDR3 is also encoded by other nucleotide sequences in the sample.

Data came from immunoSEQ multiplex PCR; TCRdb stores just in-frame clones and leaves some out. This sample has millions of clones, with 90% to 95% found just once. This CDR3 is 14 amino acids long. CDR1 SQVTM and CDR2 ANQGSEA come from the germline V gene. V was cut by 2 bases and J by 0 bases, with 11 bases left in between. The chain couples TRBV29-1 to TRBJ2-7; TRBD2 is a possible D gene (5 bases). The source is a man aged 18 to 29 in good health. Some clones in this sample may be carry-over from other donors' samples. The specimen sequenced was naive CD8+ T cells from PBMCs. The CDR3 coding sequence is TGCAGCGTTGAACTAGCTGCTAGCTCCTACGAGCAGTACTTC. Protein sequence: CSVELAASSYEQYF.